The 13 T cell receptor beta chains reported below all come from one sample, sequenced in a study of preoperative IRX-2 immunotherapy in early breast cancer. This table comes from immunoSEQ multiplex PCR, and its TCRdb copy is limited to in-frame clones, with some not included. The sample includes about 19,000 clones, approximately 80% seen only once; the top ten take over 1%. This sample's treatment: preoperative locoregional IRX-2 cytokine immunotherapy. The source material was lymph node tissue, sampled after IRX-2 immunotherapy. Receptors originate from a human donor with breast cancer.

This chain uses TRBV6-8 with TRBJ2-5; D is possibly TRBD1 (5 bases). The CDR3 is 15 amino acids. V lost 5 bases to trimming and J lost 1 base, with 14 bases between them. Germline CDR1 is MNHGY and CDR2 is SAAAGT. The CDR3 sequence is CASSSWAGRQETQYF. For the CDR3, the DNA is TGTGCCAGCAGTAGCTGGGCAGGGCGCCAAGAGACCCAGTACTTC.

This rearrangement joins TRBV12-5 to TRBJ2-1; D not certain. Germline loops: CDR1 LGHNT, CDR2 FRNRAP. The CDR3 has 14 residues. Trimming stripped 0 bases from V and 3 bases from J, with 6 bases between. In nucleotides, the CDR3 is TGTGCTAGTGGTTTGGTCCCCGACTACAATGAGCAGTTCTTC. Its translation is CASGLVPDYNEQFF.

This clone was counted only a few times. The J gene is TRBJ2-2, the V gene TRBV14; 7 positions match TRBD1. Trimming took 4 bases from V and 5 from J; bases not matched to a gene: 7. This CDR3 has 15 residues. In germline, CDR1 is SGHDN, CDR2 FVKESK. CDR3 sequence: CASSPAAGGTGELFF. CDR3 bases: TGTGCCAGCAGCCCAGCGGCAGGGGGAACCGGGGAGCTGTTTTTT.

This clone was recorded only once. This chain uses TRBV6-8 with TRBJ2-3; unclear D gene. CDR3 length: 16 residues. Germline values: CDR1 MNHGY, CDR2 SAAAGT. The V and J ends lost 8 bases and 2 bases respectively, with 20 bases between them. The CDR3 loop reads CASGYRAQAYTDTQYF. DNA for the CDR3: TGTGCCAGCGGGTACCGGGCCCAGGCATACACAGATACGCAGTATTTT.

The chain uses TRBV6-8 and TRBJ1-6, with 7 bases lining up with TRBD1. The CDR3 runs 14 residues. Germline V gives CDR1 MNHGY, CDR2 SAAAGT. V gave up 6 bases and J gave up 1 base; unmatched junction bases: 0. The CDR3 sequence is CASRGQSYNSPLHF. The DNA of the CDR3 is TGTGCCAGCAGGGGACAGTCCTATAATTCACCCCTCCACTTT.

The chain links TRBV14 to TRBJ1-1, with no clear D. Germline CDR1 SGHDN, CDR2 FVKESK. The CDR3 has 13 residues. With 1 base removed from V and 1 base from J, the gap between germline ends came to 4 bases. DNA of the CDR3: TGTGCCAGCAGCCAAGCGGAGAACACTGAAGCTTTCTTT. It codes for CASSQAENTEAFF. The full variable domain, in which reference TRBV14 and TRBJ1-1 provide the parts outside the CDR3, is EAGVTQFPSHSVIEKGQTVTLRCDPISGHDNLYWYRRVMGKEIKFLLHFVKESKQDESGMPNNRFLAERTGGTYSTLKVQPAELEDSGVYFCASSQAENTEAFFGQGTRLTVV.

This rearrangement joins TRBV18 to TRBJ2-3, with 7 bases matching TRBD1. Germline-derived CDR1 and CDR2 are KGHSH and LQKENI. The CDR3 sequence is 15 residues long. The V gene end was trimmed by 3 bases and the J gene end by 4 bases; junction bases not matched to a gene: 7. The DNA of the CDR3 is TGTGCCAGCTCACCTGGAACAGGGGTCGCAGATACGCAGTATTTT. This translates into CASSPGTGVADTQYF. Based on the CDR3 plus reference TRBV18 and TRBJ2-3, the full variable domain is NAGVMQNPRHLVRRRGQEARLRCSPMKGHSHVYWYRQLPEEGLKFMVYLQKENIIDESGMPKERFSAEFPKEGPSILRIQQVVRGDSAAYFCASSPGTGVADTQYFGPGTRLTVL.

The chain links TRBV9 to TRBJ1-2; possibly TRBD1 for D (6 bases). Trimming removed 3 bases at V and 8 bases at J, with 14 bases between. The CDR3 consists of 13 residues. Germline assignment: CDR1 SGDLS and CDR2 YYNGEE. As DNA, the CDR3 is TGTGCCAGCAGCGCAACAGGGACGGAAGGCTACACCTTC. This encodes CASSATGTEGYTF.

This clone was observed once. CDR3 amino acids: CASSYSSNEQFF. DNA for the CDR3: TGTGCCAGCAGTTACTCCTCTAATGAGCAGTTCTTC. V usage is TRBV6-8 and J usage is TRBJ2-1; no firm D call. Germline V gene data show CDR1 as MNHGY and CDR2 as SAAAGT. Trimming took 0 bases from V and 7 from J, leaving 4 bases between them. This CDR3 has 12 residues.

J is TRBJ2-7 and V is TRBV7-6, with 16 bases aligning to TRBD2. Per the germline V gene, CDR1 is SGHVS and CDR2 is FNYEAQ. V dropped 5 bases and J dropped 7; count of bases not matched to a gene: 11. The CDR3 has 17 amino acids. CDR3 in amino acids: CASSLGTSGRAVKEQYF. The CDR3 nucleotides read TGTGCCAGCAGCCTTGGGACTAGCGGGAGGGCAGTAAAAGAGCAGTACTTC.

The CDR3 DNA follows: TGTGCCAGCAGCTTAGACCCGGTATTGAATGAGCAGTTCTTC. Translated, it gives CASSLDPVLNEQFF. The chain employs TRBV11-3 and TRBJ2-1; D unresolved. V was shortened by 0 bases and J by 7 bases, with 10 bases between the two germline ends. The germline gives CDR1 SGHNT, CDR2 YENEEA. This CDR3 is 14 amino acids long.

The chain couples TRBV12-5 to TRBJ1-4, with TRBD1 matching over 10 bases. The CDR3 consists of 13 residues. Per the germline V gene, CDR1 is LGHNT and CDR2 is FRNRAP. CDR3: CASTRDRGGKLFF. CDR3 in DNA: TGTGCCAGCACCCGGGACAGGGGTGGAAAACTGTTTTTT.

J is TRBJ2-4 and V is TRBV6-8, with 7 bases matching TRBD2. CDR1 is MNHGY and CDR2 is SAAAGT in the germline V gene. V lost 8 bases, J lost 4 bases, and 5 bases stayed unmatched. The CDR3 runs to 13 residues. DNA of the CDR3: TGTGCCAGCCACAGCGGGGTTAAAAACATTCAGTACTTC. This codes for CASHSGVKNIQYF.